A single sample gave rise to the 25 T cell receptor beta chains below, sequenced in a study of preoperative IRX-2 immunotherapy in early breast cancer. This sample's treatment: preoperative locoregional IRX-2 cytokine immunotherapy. Here immunoSEQ multiplex PCR was the method, and the copy in TCRdb shows in-frame clones only, minus some. The sample lists under 11,000 clones, over 80% occurring once. The specimen comprised lymph node tissue, sampled before IRX-2 immunotherapy. These receptors were taken from a human donor with breast cancer.

The V gene is TRBV30, the J gene TRBJ2-7; D gene ambiguous. Germline V gene lookup returns CDR1 GTSNPN and CDR2 SVGIG (reference sequence). The CDR3 runs 11 residues. The ends were cut back, 1 base at V and 3 bases at J, with 4 bases in the middle. In DNA, the CDR3 is TGTGCCTGGAGTGGGGGCTACGAGCAGTACTTC. Protein product: CAWSGGYEQYF.

The chain uses TRBV5-8 and TRBJ2-2; D is unclear. V was cut by 2 bases and J by 6 bases, with 8 bases left in between. The CDR3 is 13 residues long. The V gene's germline CDR1 is SGHTS and CDR2 YDEGEE. This chain's CDR3 is CASSLGFAGELFF. The DNA of the CDR3 is TGTGCCAGCAGCTTAGGGTTCGCCGGGGAGCTGTTTTTT.

The CDR3 DNA reads as TGTGCCAGTAGTATAGATCTTTTCTACACCTTC. Amino acid sequence: CASSIDLFYTF. The rearrangement uses TRBV19 and TRBJ1-2; D gene uncertain. The CDR3 consists of 11 residues. V was clipped by 0 bases and J by 10 bases, with 6 bases between them. Germline CDR1 is LNHDA and CDR2 is SQIVND (reference sequence).

The gene calls are TRBV7-1 and TRBJ2-7; D is uncertain. TRBV7-1 is annotated as an ORF whose role is uncertain. With 5 bases removed from V and 0 bases from J, the gap between germline ends came to 14 bases. This CDR3 has 15 residues. The CDR3 region is CASSKGYGNSYEQYF. DNA for the CDR3: TGTGCCAGCAGCAAAGGCTACGGAAACTCCTACGAGCAGTACTTC.

CDR3 in DNA: TGCGCCAGCAGCTTGGTGATCAGTCGCCCCCAGCATTTT. The encoded protein is CASSLVISRPQHF. The chain recombines TRBV23-1 with TRBJ1-5; D uncertain. TRBV23-1 belongs to the ORF category, with a function that is uncertain. Between the trimmed V and J ends, which lost 6 bases and 10 bases, there was a span of 16 bases. The CDR3 contains 13 residues.

The V and J genes are TRBV29-1 and TRBJ2-3; 7 bases line up with TRBD2. Germline CDR1 is SQVTM and CDR2 is ANQGSEA. V was clipped by 3 bases and J by 5 bases; unmatched bases: 5. CDR3 size: 13 residues. The CDR3 region has the DNA TGCAGCGTTGATCCCTGGGGGGGAGATACGCAGTATTTT. Residues: CSVDPWGGDTQYF.

This chain uses TRBV5-1 with TRBJ2-7, with 11 bases that match TRBD1. CDR3 length: 14 amino acids. CDR1 and CDR2 from the germline V gene are SGHRS and YFSETQ. With 0 bases clipped from V and 6 bases from J, the junction kept 2 bases outside the gene matches. The DNA of the CDR3 is TGCGCCAGCAGCTTGGGGGACAGGGGGAGCGAGCAGTACTTC. It translates to CASSLGDRGSEQYF.

This chain connects TRBV5-1 to TRBJ1-1, with 10 bases that match TRBD1. V shed 0 bases and J 4 bases; nucleotides not matched to a gene: 9. The CDR3 has 17 amino acids. Germline CDR1 SGHRS, CDR2 YFSETQ. The CDR3 spells CASSLAGTGVYGTEAFF. DNA of the CDR3: TGCGCCAGCAGCTTGGCCGGGACAGGGGTTTACGGCACTGAAGCTTTCTTT.

This rearrangement joins TRBV15 to TRBJ1-3; 8 bases match TRBD1. Germline loops: CDR1 LNHNV, CDR2 YYDKDF (reference sequence). The V and J ends lost 3 bases and 3 bases, in that order; junction bases with no gene match: 7. CDR3 length: 16 amino acids. The CDR3 is CATSSLQGARGNTIYF. In nucleotides, the CDR3 is TGTGCCACCAGCAGCCTTCAGGGGGCGCGTGGAAACACCATATATTTT. Complete variable domain (other parts from reference TRBV15 and TRBJ1-3): DAMVIQNPRYQVTQFGKPVTLSCSQTLNHNVMYWYQQKSSQAPKLLFHYYDKDFNNEADTPDNFQSRRPNTSFCFLDIRSPGLGDTAMYLCATSSLQGARGNTIYFGEGSWLTVV.

The CDR3, as DNA: TGTGCCAGCAGAACTAGCGGGAGTTGGTACGAGCAGTACTTC. Translating gives CASRTSGSWYEQYF. The gene calls are TRBV28 and TRBJ2-7, with TRBD2 matching 11 bases. Germline-derived CDR1 and CDR2 are MDHEN and SYDVKM. The CDR3 is 14 residues long. The J segment lost 4 bases and the V segment lost 6 bases, leaving 5 bases of the junction unmatched.

The gene calls are TRBV18 and TRBJ2-7; weak D call: TRBD1 (6 bases). V shed 3 bases and J shed 3 bases, with 12 bases lying between them. This CDR3 has 14 amino acids. The V gene's germline CDR1 is KGHSH and CDR2 LQKENI. This CDR3 is CASSPQQGDYEQYF. DNA of the CDR3: TGTGCCAGCTCACCGCAACAGGGTGACTACGAGCAGTACTTC.

CDR3 amino acids: CASSFDGSSYEQYF. The CDR3, as DNA: TGTGCCAGCAGTTTCGACGGGAGCTCCTACGAGCAGTACTTC. The genes are TRBV22-1 and TRBJ2-7; TRBD2, the table's D call, lacks a check against the DNA. TRBV22-1 is labeled a pseudogene. The CDR3 runs 14 residues.

CDR3 nucleotide sequence: TGTGCCAGCACCAAAGGGTGGGGTGGCTCCTACGAGCAGTACTTC. This gives the protein CASTKGWGGSYEQYF. J is TRBJ2-7 and V is TRBV28; D gene unclear. V dropped 7 bases and J dropped 0 bases, with 16 bases sitting between them. The CDR3 length is 15 residues. Germline V gives CDR1 MDHEN, CDR2 SYDVKM.

This chain uses TRBV15 with TRBJ1-6; no clear D. Germline values: CDR1 LNHNV, CDR2 YYDKDF (reference sequence). The CDR3 runs to 14 residues. Trimming took off 5 bases at V and 0 bases at J, with 5 bases between the two ends. CDR3 sequence reads: CATSASSYNSPLHF. The CDR3 bases are TGTGCCACCAGCGCCAGCTCCTATAATTCACCCCTCCACTTT.

In this sample, this clone turned up a few times. The chain employs TRBV30 and TRBJ1-1, with a tentative D call TRBD1 (5 bases). This CDR3 has 14 residues. Germline V gives CDR1 GTSNPN, CDR2 SVGIG (reference sequence). Trimming took off 2 bases at V and 0 bases at J, with 10 bases between the two ends. The CDR3 DNA reads TGTGCCTGGAGTCAAAGGGGCATGAACACTGAAGCTTTCTTT. Residues: CAWSQRGMNTEAFF.

The CDR3 DNA is TGCGCCAGCTATAGGACAGGGGTCTACGAGCAGTACTTC. As protein: CASYRTGVYEQYF. The V and J genes are TRBV10-2 and TRBJ2-7; 9 positions match TRBD1. Trimming cost V 8 bases and J 3 bases; bases outside gene matches: 5. Germline lookup yields CDR1 WSHSY and CDR2 SAAADI. This CDR3 contains 13 residues.

This clone was counted between two and nine times. The chain has TRBV28 and TRBJ1-2, with D unclear. This CDR3 region has 12 residues. Germline CDR1 and CDR2: MDHEN and SYDVKM. With 6 bases removed from V and 4 bases from J, the gap between germline ends came to 9 bases. The CDR3 coding sequence is TGTGCCAGCAGCACAAGGACCTATGGCTACACCTTC. Protein product: CASSTRTYGYTF.

This clone was counted a single time. The chain recombines TRBV30 with TRBJ1-3, with D maybe TRBD1 (6 bases). The V gene's germline CDR1 is GTSNPN and CDR2 SVGIG (reference sequence). The V end was cut by 2 bases, the J end by 0 bases, with 17 bases between. The CDR3 is 17 residues long. Here the CDR3 reads CAWSSEWDTSSGNTIYF. The CDR3 DNA reads as TGTGCCTGGAGTTCAGAGTGGGACACCTCCTCTGGAAACACCATATATTTT.

This rearrangement joins TRBV5-1 to TRBJ2-7; 10 bases match TRBD2. The CDR3 has 14 residues. V trimming: 0 bases; J trimming: 12 bases; junction bases outside the gene matches: 9. Germline loops: CDR1 SGHRS, CDR2 YFSETQ. CDR3 nucleotide sequence: TGCGCCAGCAGCTTGGGGCTAGCGGGAGATATGATGTACTTC. It codes for CASSLGLAGDMMYF. Filled out from reference TRBV5-1 and TRBJ2-7, the complete variable domain reads KAGVTQTPRYLIKTRGQQVTLSCSPISGHRSVSWYQQTPGQGLQFLFEYFSETQRNKGNFPGRFSGRQFSNSRSEMNVSTLELGDSALYLCASSLGLAGDMMYFGPGTRLTVT.

This clone occurred once. The rearrangement uses TRBV11-3 and TRBJ1-4, with 7 bases lining up with TRBD1. This CDR3 is 15 amino acids long. Germline CDR1 and CDR2: SGHNT and YENEEA. V lost 3 bases, J lost 5 bases, and 6 bases stayed unmatched. The CDR3 sequence: CASSLQGVPNEKLFF. For the CDR3, the DNA is TGTGCCAGCAGCTTGCAGGGGGTGCCAAATGAAAAACTGTTTTTT.

The gene calls are TRBV19 and TRBJ1-2; 11 nucleotides line up with TRBD1. The CDR3 is made up of 14 amino acids. Losses at the gene ends were 6 bases for V and 7 bases for J; bases not matched to a gene: 7. Germline lookup yields CDR1 LNHDA and CDR2 SQIVND (reference sequence). CDR3 sequence reads: CASRNAGTGGGYTF. CDR3 DNA sequence: TGTGCCAGTAGGAACGCCGGGACAGGGGGTGGCTACACCTTC. Complete variable domain (other parts from reference TRBV19 and TRBJ1-2): DGGITQSPKYLFRKEGQNVTLSCEQNLNHDAMYWYRQDPGQGLRLIYYSQIVNDFQKGDIAEGYSVSREKKESFPLTVTSAQKNPTAFYLCASRNAGTGGGYTFGSGTRLTVV.

This rearrangement joins TRBV6-7 to TRBJ2-7, with 7 nucleotides matching TRBD1. TRBV6-7 is reported as an ORF; its role is uncertain. V trimming: 6 bases; J trimming: 2 bases; junction bases outside the gene matches: 10. This CDR3 has 15 residues. The CDR3, as DNA: TGTGCCAGCAGCCCTCAAGGACAGGTACCCTACGAGCAGTACTTC. Encoded protein: CASSPQGQVPYEQYF.

This clone came up once. This chain connects TRBV22-1 to TRBJ1-1; the table assigns TRBD1, which was not confirmed against the DNA. TRBV22-1 corresponds to a pseudogene. The length of the CDR3 is 13 residues. The CDR3 protein is CASSQDRNTEAFF. CDR3 DNA sequence: TGTGCCAGCAGTCAAGACAGGAACACTGAAGCTTTCTTT.

V is TRBV11-3 and J is TRBJ2-1; D gene unclear. The germline V and J ends were trimmed by 5 bases and 6 bases, with 14 bases remaining between them. The CDR3 contains 14 residues. Germline V gives CDR1 SGHNT, CDR2 YENEEA. The CDR3 DNA sequence: TGTGCCAGCAGCGTCGACTGGATAGTCAATGAGCAGTTCTTC. Encoded protein: CASSVDWIVNEQFF.

The chain carries TRBV22-1 and TRBJ1-2. TRBV22-1 is deemed a pseudogene. This CDR3 has 12 amino acids. The chain's CDR3 is CASSFPNYGYTF. The CDR3 region has the DNA TGTGCCAGCAGTTTCCCTAACTATGGCTACACCTTC.